A single sample gave rise to the 29 T cell receptor beta chains below, sequenced in a study of beta chain features in type 1 diabetes. Reverse transcription of all isolated RNA meant that expressed TCRB transcripts were sequenced. TCRdb's table, derived via immunoSEQ multiplex PCR, lists solely in-frame clones and lacks some. The top ten clones hold about 0.087% of a sample with 620,000 or so clones, roughly 15% of them seen once. The material sequenced was naive CD4+ T cells from blood. The receptors shown here come from a young man in good health.

This clone was detected a few times. The rearrangement joins TRBV27 to TRBJ2-1; D is possibly TRBD2 (6 bases). Germline-derived CDR1 and CDR2 are MNHEY and SMNVEV (reference sequence). This CDR3 has 13 amino acids. The V gene lost 7 bases and the J gene lost 11 bases, with 18 bases spanning the gap. CDR3 in amino acids: CASNVRRGLKQFF. Here the CDR3 DNA reads TGTGCCAGCAACGTCCGGAGGGGCCTGAAGCAGTTCTTC.

The V and J genes are TRBV28 and TRBJ1-2; no definite D call. There are 12 residues in the CDR3. Germline CDR1 reads MDHEN; CDR2 reads SYDVKM. The germline V and J ends were trimmed by 2 bases and 8 bases, with 9 bases remaining between them. The CDR3 loop reads CASSLLGVGYTF. Written as DNA, the CDR3 is TGTGCCAGCAGTTTACTGGGCGTCGGCTACACCTTC.

Remarks on this clone: The sample holds other DNA sequences that translate to the same CDR3. The V and J genes are TRBV5-6 and TRBJ2-7; no definite D call. The V gene's germline CDR1 is SGHDT and CDR2 YYEEEE. This CDR3 contains 12 residues. V was cut by 1 base and J by 4 bases, with 6 bases left in between. The CDR3 region is CASSLLPYEQYF. The CDR3 coding sequence is TGTGCCAGCAGCTTGTTACCGTACGAGCAGTACTTC. Full variable domain (outside the CDR3, taken from reference TRBV5-6 and TRBJ2-7): DAGVTQSPTHLIKTRGQQVTLRCSPKSGHDTVSWYQQALGQGPQFIFQYYEEEERQRGNFPDRFSGHQFPNYSSELNVNALLLGDSALYLCASSLLPYEQYFGPGTRLTVT.

The V and J genes are TRBV25-1 and TRBJ2-7; possibly TRBD1 or TRBD2 for D (5 bases each). The CDR3 runs to 12 residues. Trimming took off 5 bases at V and 7 bases at J, with 12 bases between the two ends. The germline gives CDR1 MGHDK, CDR2 SYGVNS. CDR3 loop: CASSHPGREQYF. DNA of the CDR3: TGTGCCAGCAGTCATCCGGGGCGGGAGCAGTACTTC.

The chain couples TRBV4-1 to TRBJ1-4, with D possibly TRBD1 on 6 matching bases. V lost 1 base and J 8 bases, leaving 8 bases between the germline ends. This CDR3 contains 13 residues. Germline lookup yields CDR1 MGHRA and CDR2 YSYEKL. The CDR3 bases are TGCGCCAGCAGCCAAGCAAGGGGGGAAAAACTGTTTTTT. Translated: CASSQARGEKLFF.

This clone was detected only a few times. CDR3 region: CASSSVRDTYEQYF. The CDR3 bases are TGTGCCAGCAGCTCCGTCCGGGACACCTACGAGCAGTACTTC. The rearrangement joins TRBV21-1 to TRBJ2-7; whether TRBD1, the table's D call, matches the DNA was not checked. TRBV21-1 is described as a pseudogene. The CDR3 length is 14 residues.

The chain joins TRBV14 to TRBJ1-2; TRBD1 matches at 8 bases. V lost 2 bases, J lost 5 bases, and 1 base stayed unmatched. Looked up from germline, CDR1 is SGHDN and CDR2 is FVKESK. The CDR3 is made up of 13 amino acids. CDR3 protein: CASSQQGAYGYTF. The CDR3 nucleotides read TGTGCCAGCAGCCAACAGGGGGCTTATGGCTACACCTTC.

This clone has just a few counts. The chain uses TRBV30 and TRBJ2-7; a weak D match, TRBD1 (5 bases). Trimming took off 5 bases at V and 5 bases at J, with 13 bases between the two ends. This CDR3 has 12 amino acids. Per the germline V gene, CDR1 is GTSNPN and CDR2 is SVGIG (reference sequence). The CDR3 sequence: CAWDQGTHEQYF. For the CDR3, the DNA is TGTGCCTGGGATCAGGGTACCCACGAGCAGTACTTC.

The rearrangement joins TRBV15 to TRBJ2-3, with TRBD2 matching 7 bases. V lost 2 bases, J lost 1 base, and 9 bases stayed unmatched. This CDR3 has 17 amino acids. Germline assignment: CDR1 LNHNV and CDR2 YYDKDF (reference sequence). The CDR3 nucleotides read TGTGCCACCAGCAGAAAGTTACGGGGGGTCGGCACAGATACGCAGTATTTT. Translation: CATSRKLRGVGTDTQYF.

The chain joins TRBV29-1 to TRBJ2-1; no firm D call. The length of the CDR3 is 14 residues. Germline values: CDR1 SQVTM, CDR2 ANQGSEA. V dropped 8 bases and J dropped 1 base, with 15 bases sitting between them. As DNA, the CDR3 is TGCAGCTTCATTAGGACCATTTCCTACAATGAGCAGTTCTTC. This codes for CSFIRTISYNEQFF.

This clone occurred a few times. J is TRBJ2-3 and V is TRBV9, with 7 nucleotides matching TRBD1. The junction had 6 bases not matched to a gene; V was cut back by 4 bases and J by 1 base. Germline CDR1 SGDLS, CDR2 YYNGEE. This CDR3 has 15 residues. For the CDR3, the DNA is TGTGCCAGCAGCCCATGGACAGGTCGCACAGATACGCAGTATTTT. It is translated as CASSPWTGRTDTQYF.

Points on this clone: The same CDR3 is also encoded by other DNA sequences in this sample. The chain has TRBV9 and TRBJ1-5; no firm D call. Trimming removed 0 bases from V and 4 bases from J, with 2 bases in between. This CDR3 region has 12 residues. Germline V gives CDR1 SGDLS, CDR2 YYNGEE. The CDR3 region has the DNA TGTGCCAGCAGCGTAGGGAATCAGCCCCAGCATTTT. Protein: CASSVGNQPQHF.

J is TRBJ1-2 and V is TRBV28, with D possibly being TRBD1 (5 bases). V was pared by 5 bases and J by 4 bases, with 20 bases between. There are 16 residues in the CDR3. Looked up from germline, CDR1 is MDHEN and CDR2 is SYDVKM. CDR3 nucleotides: TGTGCCAGCAGTACCTCGACACGGGGCGCCGGCTATGGCTACACCTTC. This translates into CASSTSTRGAGYGYTF.

This clone was detected ten times or more. The rearrangement joins TRBV14 to TRBJ2-7; possibly TRBD2 for D (5 bases). The CDR3 length is 13 residues. Looked up from germline, CDR1 is SGHDN and CDR2 is FVKESK. V lost 5 bases, J lost 2 bases, and 10 bases lay in between. The CDR3 DNA sequence: TGTGCCAGCAGCTACGAGGGAACCTACGAGCAGTACTTC. It is translated as CASSYEGTYEQYF.

J is TRBJ1-5 and V is TRBV5-1; D gene uncertain. The V gene's germline CDR1 is SGHRS and CDR2 YFSETQ. The CDR3 contains 14 residues. V lost 1 base, J lost 4 bases, and 9 bases lay in between. CDR3 protein: CASSLFGDNQPQHF. In DNA form, the CDR3 reads TGCGCCAGCAGCTTGTTTGGAGATAATCAGCCCCAGCATTTT.

Concerning this clone: Different DNA sequences within this sample yield the same CDR3. This chain connects TRBV13 to TRBJ2-3; possibly TRBD2 for D (5 bases). From germline, CDR1 is PRHDT and CDR2 FYEKMQ (reference sequence). The CDR3 has 14 amino acids. V gave up 6 bases and J gave up 6 bases, with 16 bases separating them. The CDR3 sequence: CASRRLAGRDTQYF. CDR3 in DNA: TGTGCCAGCAGAAGGCTAGCTGGCAGGGATACGCAGTATTTT.

This clone was found a few times. The V call is TRBV9, the J call TRBJ1-1; D is unclear. The V end lost 0 bases, the J end lost 1 base, and 16 bases lay between the germline ends. Germline V gene lookup returns CDR1 SGDLS and CDR2 YYNGEE. The CDR3 is made up of 17 amino acids. CDR3 sequence reads: CASSVGPTSYSNTEAFF. For the CDR3, the DNA is TGTGCCAGCAGCGTAGGCCCAACGTCATACTCGAACACTGAAGCTTTCTTT.

Regarding this clone: Other DNA sequences in the sample encode the same CDR3. This sequence joins TRBV6-1 and TRBJ1-1; perhaps TRBD1 as D (6 bases). The V and J ends lost 6 bases and 0 bases respectively, with 8 bases between them. This CDR3 contains 13 residues. Germline V gives CDR1 MNHNS, CDR2 SASEGT. The CDR3 protein is CASRRTVNTEAFF. CDR3 in DNA: TGTGCCAGCAGACGGACAGTGAACACTGAAGCTTTCTTT.

The rearrangement uses TRBV5-4 and TRBJ2-2; 8 bases are a match to TRBD1. Germline CDR1 SGHNT, CDR2 YYREEE (reference sequence). CDR3 length: 16 residues. V lost 5 bases and J lost 4; bases outside the gene matches: 10. The CDR3 DNA is TGTGCCAGCAGTTTAGACAGGGGAGCGGGCACCGGGGAGCTGTTTTTT. Protein product: CASSLDRGAGTGELFF.

This clone appeared a few times. The chain combines TRBV30 with TRBJ1-4; the D is unclear. The ends were cut back, 0 bases at V and 6 bases at J, with 2 bases in the middle. The CDR3 sequence is 11 residues long. The germline V gene has CDR1 GTSNPN and CDR2 SVGIG (reference sequence). The CDR3 spells CAWSVYEKLFF. CDR3 nucleotide sequence: TGTGCCTGGAGTGTATATGAAAAACTGTTTTTT.

A word on this clone: The junction does not match germline at one end; this may be a read error. The gene calls are TRBV19 and TRBJ1-1; D may be TRBD1 (5 bases). CDR3 length equals 13 residues. Looked up from germline, CDR1 is LNHDA and CDR2 is SQIVND (reference sequence). The CDR3 sequence is CASTSPAGAEAFF. CDR3 coding DNA: TGTGCCAGTACCTCCCCCGCCGGGGCTGAGGCTTTCTTT. Full variable domain (rest looked up from reference TRBV19 and TRBJ1-1): DGGITQSPKYLFRKEGQNVTLSCEQNLNHDAMYWYRQDPGQGLRLIYYSQIVNDFQKGDIAEGYSVSREKKESFPLTVTSAQKNPTAFYLCASTSPAGAEAFFGQGTRLTVV.

This sequence joins TRBV28 and TRBJ1-2; no clear D. This CDR3 spans 16 amino acids. The germline V gene has CDR1 MDHEN and CDR2 SYDVKM. V was trimmed by 5 bases and J by 6 bases, leaving 22 bases between them. The CDR3 DNA reads as TGTGCCAGCAGTGGCCCCACCACGCGACAATCTAATGGCTACACCTTC. As protein: CASSGPTTRQSNGYTF.

The rearrangement links TRBV28 to TRBJ2-7, with a possible D match to TRBD1 (6 bases). The V gene's germline CDR1 is MDHEN and CDR2 SYDVKM. V gave up 11 bases and J gave up 4 bases, with 18 bases separating them. This CDR3 has 13 amino acids. The DNA for the CDR3 is TGTGCCGGTAAGGACAGCCTATCATACGAGCAGTACTTC. This codes for CAGKDSLSYEQYF.

As regards this clone: Within the sample, other DNA sequences also encode this same CDR3. The rearrangement joins TRBV29-1 to TRBJ2-7, with 7 bases aligning to TRBD1. Germline-derived CDR1 and CDR2 are SQVTM and ANQGSEA. V lost 7 bases and J lost 3; bases outside the gene matches: 3. The CDR3 is made up of 11 amino acids. As DNA, the CDR3 is TGCAGCGCCGGACAGGACTACGAGCAGTACTTC. It is translated as CSAGQDYEQYF.

There are a few counts of this clone. This chain joins TRBV18 and TRBJ2-7; 10 nucleotides match TRBD2. The germline CDR1 and CDR2 sequences are KGHSH and LQKENI. V lost 1 base and J lost 5; bases outside the gene matches: 5. This CDR3 has 15 amino acids. The CDR3 sequence: CASSPRLAGENEQYF. DNA of the CDR3: TGTGCCAGCTCACCACGTCTAGCGGGAGAGAACGAGCAGTACTTC.

This clone turned up a few times. The chain couples TRBV21-1 to TRBJ1-2; TRBD1 was called by the table and not checked on the DNA. TRBV21-1 is a listed pseudogene. This CDR3 region has 13 residues. The CDR3 DNA reads as TGTGCCAGCAGCAGGACAGGGAGCTATGGCTACACCTTC. It specifies CASSRTGSYGYTF.

To note about this clone: In the same sample, other DNA sequences code for this CDR3. The V call is TRBV5-6, the J call TRBJ1-1, with unresolved D. Between the trimmed V and J ends, which lost 0 bases and 3 bases, there was a span of 9 bases. This CDR3 contains 14 residues. Germline values: CDR1 SGHDT, CDR2 YYEEEE. Written as DNA, the CDR3 is TGTGCCAGCAGCTTGGCGGGCAGGTACACTGAAGCTTTCTTT. This sequence encodes CASSLAGRYTEAFF.

The J gene is TRBJ2-1, the V gene TRBV7-8, with a possible D match to TRBD1 (6 bases). This CDR3 spans 18 amino acids. The ends were cut back, 5 bases at V and 3 bases at J, with 23 bases in the middle. Germline loops: CDR1 SGHVS, CDR2 FQNEAQ. CDR3 sequence: CASSNSNVGRGYYNEQFF. DNA for the CDR3: TGTGCCAGCAGCAATTCCAACGTAGGCAGGGGATACTACAATGAGCAGTTCTTC.

The CDR3 region is CASSPRPGTTVNGEFF. The CDR3 bases are TGCGCCAGCAGCCCGAGGCCCGGGACTACCGTGAATGGCGAGTTCTTC. This sequence joins TRBV5-1 and TRBJ2-1; 7 bases align to TRBD2. This CDR3 spans 16 amino acids. The V gene's germline CDR1 is SGHRS and CDR2 YFSETQ. V shed 4 bases, J shed 14 bases, and the junction held 21 bases outside the gene matches.